Listed below are T cell receptor beta chains from one sample, sequenced in a study of cytomegalovirus exposure and HLA in healthy donors. The repertoire was sequenced with immunoSEQ multiplex PCR; TCRdb's copy has only in-frame clones and lacks some. The sample shows about 130,000 clones, almost 80% of them seen only once. Input material: PBMCs. These receptors came from a female donor in good health and CMV-seronegative. Each CDR3 is given without its conserved first and last residue. Each record gives: J gene, V gene, CDR3 protein.

J gene: TRBJ2-7
V gene: TRBV28
CDR3 protein: ASSPQSGRALREQY

J gene: TRBJ2-7
V gene: TRBV4-1
CDR3 protein: ASSLQTSGVDEQY

J gene: TRBJ2-1
V gene: TRBV29-1
CDR3 protein: SVTPVTGLDNEQF

J gene: TRBJ2-7
V gene: TRBV7-9
CDR3 protein: ASSLQAPEQY

J gene: TRBJ2-7
V gene: TRBV7-9
CDR3 protein: ASSWASGTGEQY

J gene: TRBJ1-2
V gene: TRBV30
CDR3 protein: ASLGGGGYT

J gene: TRBJ1-1
V gene: TRBV9
CDR3 protein: ASSVASSGEAF

J gene: TRBJ2-3
V gene: TRBV2
CDR3 protein: ASSLSGVSTDTQY

J gene: TRBJ2-7
V gene: TRBV5-4
CDR3 protein: ASSLRDKSYEQY

J gene: TRBJ1-4
V gene: TRBV4-3
CDR3 protein: ASSQVFSANEKLF

J gene: TRBJ2-1
V gene: TRBV7-9
CDR3 protein: ANSFESDEQF

J gene: TRBJ1-1
V gene: TRBV6-6
CDR3 protein: ASSPAPTGGITEAF

J gene: TRBJ2-3
V gene: TRBV21-1
CDR3 protein: ASTRGGLAGGPDTQY

J gene: TRBJ1-2
V gene: TRBV29-1
CDR3 protein: SVEVGQGHGYT

J gene: TRBJ2-3
V gene: TRBV11-3
CDR3 protein: ASSLGTGPTDTQY

J gene: TRBJ2-1
V gene: TRBV6-5
CDR3 protein: ASRVAGNNEQF

J gene: TRBJ1-1
V gene: TRBV14
CDR3 protein: ASSLLTGLGNTEAF

J gene: TRBJ2-7
V gene: TRBV19
CDR3 protein: ASSPGTSGSPYEQY

J gene: TRBJ2-5
V gene: TRBV5-1
CDR3 protein: ASSLEGTGFQETQY

J gene: TRBJ2-5
V gene: TRBV7-7
CDR3 protein: ASSLGGTLQETQY

J gene: TRBJ2-7
V gene: TRBV9
CDR3 protein: ASSVGGVSYEQY

J gene: TRBJ1-4
V gene: TRBV4-1
CDR3 protein: ASSPGQGSNLGKLF

J gene: TRBJ2-7
V gene: TRBV25-1
CDR3 protein: ASSPGVAGTKSYEQY

J gene: TRBJ1-4
V gene: TRBV9
CDR3 protein: ASSVARVGEKLF

J gene: TRBJ2-1
V gene: TRBV7-8
CDR3 protein: ASSSGQGWNEQF

J gene: TRBJ2-7
V gene: TRBV15
CDR3 protein: ATSRGASYEQY

J gene: TRBJ2-7
V gene: TRBV7-6
CDR3 protein: ASSPGQGAYEQY

J gene: TRBJ2-2
V gene: TRBV5-4
CDR3 protein: ASSFLTGANTGELF

J gene: TRBJ1-5
V gene: TRBV4-3
CDR3 protein: ASSQEATGNQPQH

J gene: TRBJ2-7
V gene: TRBV7-6
CDR3 protein: ASSLIAGILYEQY

J gene: TRBJ2-7
V gene: TRBV5-4
CDR3 protein: ASSLSLSIEGDEQY

J gene: TRBJ2-5
V gene: TRBV9
CDR3 protein: ASSPRRGTGETQY

J gene: TRBJ2-7
V gene: TRBV7-7
CDR3 protein: ASSLVGGGEQY

J gene: TRBJ2-3
V gene: TRBV5-6
CDR3 protein: ASSLEDRGWGTDTQY

J gene: TRBJ2-4
V gene: TRBV5-1
CDR3 protein: ASSLLNSGGNIQY

J gene: TRBJ2-6
V gene: TRBV9
CDR3 protein: ASSVDPSSGANVLT

J gene: TRBJ2-1
V gene: TRBV7-8
CDR3 protein: ASSWKKGLAGGRNEQF

J gene: TRBJ2-1
V gene: TRBV7-2
CDR3 protein: ASNPTGAYYNEQF

J gene: TRBJ2-7
V gene: TRBV6-1
CDR3 protein: ASSSPDRGYEQY

J gene: TRBJ2-3
V gene: TRBV7-2
CDR3 protein: ASSLGAGGDTQY

J gene: TRBJ1-1
V gene: TRBV9
CDR3 protein: ASSAGTGGRNTEAF

J gene: TRBJ2-3
V gene: TRBV10-3
CDR3 protein: AISEWYSSTDTQY

J gene: TRBJ2-7
V gene: TRBV19
CDR3 protein: ASSISPAYEQY

J gene: TRBJ2-3
V gene: TRBV5-4
CDR3 protein: ASSLELAGNTDTQY

J gene: TRBJ2-3
V gene: TRBV2
CDR3 protein: ASSQGQITDTQY

J gene: TRBJ2-7
V gene: TRBV5-6
CDR3 protein: ASSLYPGQIYEQY

J gene: TRBJ2-7
V gene: TRBV4-3
CDR3 protein: ASSYRGGDEQY

J gene: TRBJ1-6
V gene: TRBV2
CDR3 protein: ASSEATGLSSYNSPLH

J gene: TRBJ2-3
V gene: TRBV7-9
CDR3 protein: ASSHWTGGTDTQY

J gene: TRBJ2-2
V gene: TRBV11-2
CDR3 protein: ASSPTGTSGYTGELF

J gene: TRBJ2-7
V gene: TRBV9
CDR3 protein: ASSVGGYSYEQY

J gene: TRBJ1-5
V gene: TRBV28
CDR3 protein: ASGSGTGIVGNQPQH

J gene: TRBJ2-7
V gene: TRBV7-2
CDR3 protein: ASSLRMGQGVYEQY

J gene: TRBJ1-6
V gene: TRBV2
CDR3 protein: ASSESSGGPLH

J gene: TRBJ2-3
V gene: TRBV7-3
CDR3 protein: ASSSDRERYSTNTQY

J gene: TRBJ2-7
V gene: TRBV7-9
CDR3 protein: ASSPGRGEQY

J gene: TRBJ2-3
V gene: TRBV19
CDR3 protein: ASSPIGTSGLVDTQY

J gene: TRBJ1-5
V gene: TRBV28
CDR3 protein: ASSLGPTEGHQPQH

J gene: TRBJ1-1
V gene: TRBV5-4
CDR3 protein: ASSFGGTGGKNTEAF

J gene: TRBJ1-1
V gene: TRBV9
CDR3 protein: ASSLGLGQVFMNTEAF